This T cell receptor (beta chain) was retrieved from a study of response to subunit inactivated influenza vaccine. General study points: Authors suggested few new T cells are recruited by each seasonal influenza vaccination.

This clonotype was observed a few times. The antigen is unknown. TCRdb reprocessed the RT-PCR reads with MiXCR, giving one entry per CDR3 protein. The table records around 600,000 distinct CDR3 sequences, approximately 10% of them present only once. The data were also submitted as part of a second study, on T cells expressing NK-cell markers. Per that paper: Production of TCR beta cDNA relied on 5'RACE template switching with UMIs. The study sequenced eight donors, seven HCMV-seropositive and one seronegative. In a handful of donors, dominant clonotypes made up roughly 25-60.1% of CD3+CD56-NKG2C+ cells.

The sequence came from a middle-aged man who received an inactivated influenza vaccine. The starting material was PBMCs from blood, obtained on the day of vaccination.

DNA for the CDR3: TGTGCCTGGAGTGTACGTTTAACTCTTCAGTCCTACGAGCAGTACTTC. Amino acids: CAWSVRLTLQSYEQYF. The gene calls are TRBV30 and TRBJ2-7, with D unresolved. The CDR3 consists of 16 residues. Germline V gives CDR1 GTSNPN, CDR2 SVGIG (reference sequence). Trimming cost V 0 bases and J 1 base, with 16 bases left between them.